This T cell receptor (beta chain) is drawn from a study of shared clonotypes between healthy human individuals. Donors were healthy HIV-negative adults without recently reported acute infections or vaccinations. Under the authors' procedure: Because ImmunoSEQ provided only junction sequences with no quality scores, the filtering differed. The table came from immunoSEQ multiplex PCR; TCRdb's copy has only in-frame clones and leaves some out. The DNA was the basis for D and trimming; V, J and clone size are from that table. The table includes some 1.5 million clones, 98% detected once. Germline CDR1 reads MNHNS; CDR2 reads SASEGT. V trimming: 3 bases; J trimming: 6 bases; junction bases outside the gene matches: 8. This CDR3 has 15 amino acids.

The rearrangement joins TRBV6-1 to TRBJ2-7; 10 positions agree with TRBD1. The specimen sequenced was naive CD4+ T cells sorted from blood. The subset denotes: CD45RA+ positively selected. The TCR sequence derives from a man aged 30-40 years in good health. CDR3 amino acids: CASSDRTGGGVEQYF. DNA of the CDR3: TGTGCCAGCAGTGACAGGACAGGGGGAGGGGTCGAGCAGTACTTC.